A single sample gave rise to the 5 T cell receptor beta chains below, sequenced in a study of metastatic and nonmetastatic thyroid tumors (dated by TCRdb to the early 2020s). The library relied on PCR. Sequenced using an Illumina HiSeq 4000. TCRdb reprocessing: public reads trimmed at Q25 with fastp, clones called with MiXCR, in-frame beta chains kept. The sample table shows approximately 84,000 clones, and 14% to 15% are seen once. About 3.6% of the sample is held by the ten biggest clonotypes. Before undergoing thyroid surgery, none of the patients had been given any kind of treatment. Input material: blood. The receptors derive from a female donor with papillary thyroid cancer or a benign thyroid nodule (not recorded which). Some clones in this sample may be carry-over from other donors' samples.

This clone has a count of ten or more. The V call is TRBV7-9, the J call TRBJ2-7; 7 bases line up with TRBD1. This CDR3 is built from 12 residues. The germline V gene has CDR1 SEHNR and CDR2 FQNEAQ (reference sequence). After removal of 5 bases from V and 5 bases from J, the junction contained 3 bases not matched to a gene. CDR3 in DNA: TGTGCCAGCAGCCGACAGGGTGACGAGCAGTACTTC. This sequence encodes CASSRQGDEQYF.

This clone was counted at least ten times. V usage is TRBV11-1 and J usage is TRBJ1-2; 10 bases match TRBD1. The V gene's germline CDR1 is SGHAT and CDR2 FQDESV (reference sequence). The V segment lost 1 base and the J segment 4 bases; nucleotides outside the gene matches: 6. The CDR3 runs 16 residues. The CDR3 reads CASSLGGTGAVYGYTF. CDR3 nucleotide sequence: TGTGCCAGCAGCTTAGGAGGGACAGGGGCCGTCTATGGCTACACCTTC.

Note on this clone: Just one base apart from a much larger clone, this may be a read error. The CDR3 is CASSLQLDLLPSGHEKLFF. Here the CDR3 DNA reads TGTGCCAGCAGCTTACAGCTCGATTTGTTACCCTCCGGGCATGAAAAACTGTTTTTT. V gene TRBV7-8 combines with J gene TRBJ1-4; D is uncertain. Trimming took off 2 bases at V and 6 bases at J, with 25 bases between the two ends. Per the germline V gene, CDR1 is SGHVS and CDR2 is FQNEAQ. This CDR3 comprises 19 residues. Combining the CDR3 with reference TRBV7-8 and TRBJ1-4 gives the whole variable domain GAGVSQSPRYKVAKRGQDVALRCDPISGHVSLFWYQQALGQGPEFLTYFQNEAQLDKSGLPSDRFFAERPEGSVSTLKIQRTQQEDSAVYLCASSLQLDLLPSGHEKLFFGSGTQLSVL.

Many counts were recorded for this clone. V and J are TRBV6-1 and TRBJ2-1; the D gene could be TRBD1 or TRBD2 (6 bases each). The CDR3 spans 16 residues. In germline, CDR1 is MNHNS, CDR2 SASEGT. The V end lost 6 bases, the J end lost 8 bases, and 23 bases lay between the germline ends. CDR3 sequence (DNA): TGTGCCAGCAGATATAGGGGGGTAGAAGGTTCCGATGAGCAGTTCTTC. Translation: CASRYRGVEGSDEQFF.

This clone was observed many times. Other DNA sequences in this specimen translate into the identical CDR3. The chain combines TRBV20-1 with TRBJ1-2, with D hard to call. Germline V gene sequence: CDR1 DFQATT, CDR2 SNEGSKA (reference sequence). The CDR3 covers 15 residues. Between the trimmed V and J ends, which lost 0 bases and 4 bases, there was a span of 15 bases. CDR3 loop: CSARDGRGRGYGYTF. CDR3 DNA sequence: TGCAGTGCTAGAGATGGCCGGGGTAGAGGCTATGGCTACACCTTC.